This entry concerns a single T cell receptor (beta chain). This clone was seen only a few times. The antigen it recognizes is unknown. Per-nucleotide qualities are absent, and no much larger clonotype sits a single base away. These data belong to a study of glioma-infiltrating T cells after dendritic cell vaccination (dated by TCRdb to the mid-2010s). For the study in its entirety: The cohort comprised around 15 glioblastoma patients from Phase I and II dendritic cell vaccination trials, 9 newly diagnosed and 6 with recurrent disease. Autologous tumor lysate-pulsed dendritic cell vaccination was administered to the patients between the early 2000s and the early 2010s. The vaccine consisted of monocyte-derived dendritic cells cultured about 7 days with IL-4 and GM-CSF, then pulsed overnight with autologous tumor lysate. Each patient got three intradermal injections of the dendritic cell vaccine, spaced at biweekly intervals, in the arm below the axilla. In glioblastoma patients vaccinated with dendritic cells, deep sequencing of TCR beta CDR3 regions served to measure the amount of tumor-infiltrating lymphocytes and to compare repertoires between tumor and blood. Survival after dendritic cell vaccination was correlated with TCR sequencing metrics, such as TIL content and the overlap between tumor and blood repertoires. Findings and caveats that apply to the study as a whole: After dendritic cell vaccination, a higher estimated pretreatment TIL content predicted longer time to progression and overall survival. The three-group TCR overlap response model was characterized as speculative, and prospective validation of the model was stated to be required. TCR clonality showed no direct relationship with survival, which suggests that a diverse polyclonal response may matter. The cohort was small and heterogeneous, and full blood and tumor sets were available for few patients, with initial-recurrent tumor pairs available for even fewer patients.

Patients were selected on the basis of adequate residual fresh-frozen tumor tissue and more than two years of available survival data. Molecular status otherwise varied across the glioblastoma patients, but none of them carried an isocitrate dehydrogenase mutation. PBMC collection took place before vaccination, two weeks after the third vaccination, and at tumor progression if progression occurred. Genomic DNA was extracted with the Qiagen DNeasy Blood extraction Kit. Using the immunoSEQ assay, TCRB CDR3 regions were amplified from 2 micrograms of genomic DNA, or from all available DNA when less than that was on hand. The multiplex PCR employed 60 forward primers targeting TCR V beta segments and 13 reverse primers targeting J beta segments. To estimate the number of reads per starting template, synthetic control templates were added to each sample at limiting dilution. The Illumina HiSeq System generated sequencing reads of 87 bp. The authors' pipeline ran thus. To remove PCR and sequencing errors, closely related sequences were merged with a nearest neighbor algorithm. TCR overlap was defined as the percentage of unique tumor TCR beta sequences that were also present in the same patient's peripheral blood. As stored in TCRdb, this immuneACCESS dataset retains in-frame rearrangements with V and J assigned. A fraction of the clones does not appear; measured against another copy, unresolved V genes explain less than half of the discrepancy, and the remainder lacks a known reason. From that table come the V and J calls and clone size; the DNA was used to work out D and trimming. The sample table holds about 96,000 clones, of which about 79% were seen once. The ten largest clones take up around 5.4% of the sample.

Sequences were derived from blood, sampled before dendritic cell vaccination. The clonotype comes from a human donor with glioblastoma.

The DNA sequence is TGTGCCTGGAGTGTAGGCGGTTACGTCGGCACCATATATTTT. Its amino acids are CAWSVGGYVGTIYF. The chain links TRBV30 with TRBJ1-3; no D gene can be assigned with confidence. CDR1 GTSNPN and CDR2 SVGIG are derived from the germline V gene (reference sequence). The CDR3 runs 14 amino acids, cysteine and phenylalanine included. The only DNA kept is the CDR3, 42 bases in frame from the first base. V is clipped by 0 bases and J by 9 bases, and the sequence between their germline boundaries is 15 bases long. The reference TRBV30 and TRBJ1-3 proteins fill in what lies around the CDR3, so the full variable domain reads SQTIHQWPATLVQPVGSPLSLECTVEGTSNPNLYWYRQAAGRGLQLLFYSVGIGQISSEVPQNLSASRPQDRQFILSSKKLLLSDSGFYLCAWSVGGYVGTIYFGEGSWLTVV.